This TCR beta chain was captured in a study of T cells after yellow fever vaccination. Overall study results and limits: Weaker in magnitude, the secondary response showed a faster peak on day 5 versus 15. Booster sampling recovered most clones from primary vaccination (under 98% CD4, around 90% CD8). Contamination by abundant bulk-population clonotypes could be present in FACS-sorted repertoires.

Template-switching 5'RACE yielded the TCR cDNA; a universal primer site and UMIs were added in the process. TCRdb ran MiXCR on the 5' RACE reads and lists one entry per CDR3 protein. This table holds 150,000 to 200,000 distinct CDR3 sequences, around 7.2% found once. The sample holds a few counts of this clonotype. The antigen remains undetermined. After removal of 5 bases from V and 0 bases from J, the junction contained 3 bases not matched to a gene. Germline V gene data show CDR1 as SGHTA and CDR2 as FQGNSA. The length of the CDR3 is 15 residues. The chain recombines TRBV7-2 with TRBJ1-3, with 8 bases lining up with TRBD1. The source was CD4+ T cells sorted from PBMCs, collected about 5 days after the first yellow fever vaccination. The TCR originated in a young man who received the YFV17D yellow fever vaccine. CDR3 in DNA: TGTGCCAGCAGCAGCAGGGGGCCCTCTGGAAACACCATATATTTT. Its translation: CASSSRGPSGNTIYF.